The 2 T cell receptor beta chains given below trace back to one sample, sequenced in a study of T cell repertoires in cytomegalovirus infection. TCRdb ran MiXCR on the reads and lists one entry per CDR3 protein. The data contain about 140,000 distinct CDR3 sequences, about 6.1% of them singletons. The sequenced material came from PBMCs. The receptors were gathered from a human donor in good health (CMV status not recorded). Some clones in this sample may be carry-over from other donors' samples.

This clonotype occurred many times. V and J are TRBV7-6 and TRBJ2-3; 9 positions agree with TRBD1. CDR1 SGHVS and CDR2 FNYEAQ come from the germline V gene. Losses at the gene ends were 5 bases for V and 1 base for J; bases not matched to a gene: 10. This CDR3 has 17 residues. CDR3 DNA: TGTGCCAGCAGCCCCCGGTGGACAGGGGACGGCACAGATACGCAGTATTTT. Translated: CASSPRWTGDGTDTQYF.

The chain has TRBV19 and TRBJ1-5; TRBD1 agrees at 9 bases. Germline lookup yields CDR1 LNHDA and CDR2 SQIVND (reference sequence). The CDR3 runs 16 residues. V shed 5 bases, J shed 4 bases, and the junction held 9 bases outside the gene matches. CDR3 nucleotide sequence: TGTGCCAGTAGTCCTACCGGGACAGGGTTGAATCAGCCCCAGCATTTT. Protein sequence: CASSPTGTGLNQPQHF.